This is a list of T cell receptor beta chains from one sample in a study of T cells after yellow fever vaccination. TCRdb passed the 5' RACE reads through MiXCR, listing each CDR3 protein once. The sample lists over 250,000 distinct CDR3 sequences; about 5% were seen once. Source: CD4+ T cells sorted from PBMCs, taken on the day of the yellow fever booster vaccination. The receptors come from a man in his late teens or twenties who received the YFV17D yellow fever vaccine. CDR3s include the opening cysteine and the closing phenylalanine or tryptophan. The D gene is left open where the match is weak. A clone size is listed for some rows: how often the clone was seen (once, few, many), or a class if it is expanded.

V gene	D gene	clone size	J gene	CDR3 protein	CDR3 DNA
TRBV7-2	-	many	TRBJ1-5	CASSPHGDQPQHF	TGTGCCAGCAGCCCCCACGGGGATCAGCCCCAGCATTTT
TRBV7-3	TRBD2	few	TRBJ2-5	CASSSAGGAGAQETQYF	TGTGCCAGCAGCTCCGCCGGGGGAGCGGGGGCCCAAGAGACCCAGTACTTC
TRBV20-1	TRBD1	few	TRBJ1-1	CSALLWTGNTEAFF	TGCAGTGCTCTACTCTGGACAGGGAACACTGAAGCTTTCTTT
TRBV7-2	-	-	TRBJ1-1	CASSKDGRVLTEAFF	TGTGCCAGCAGCAAAGACGGTCGGGTCCTCACTGAAGCTTTCTTT
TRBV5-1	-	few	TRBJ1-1	CASSLEGLATEAFF	TGCGCCAGCAGCTTGGAGGGGCTGGCCACTGAAGCTTTCTTT
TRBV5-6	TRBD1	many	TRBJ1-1	CASSSTGTGIGKAFF	TGTGCCAGCAGCTCGACCGGGACAGGCATAGGAAAAGCTTTCTTT
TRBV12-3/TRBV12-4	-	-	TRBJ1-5	CASSSGPGLGDQPQHF	TGTGCCAGCAGTTCGGGCCCAGGGCTCGGAGATCAGCCCCAGCATTTT
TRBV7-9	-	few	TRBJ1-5	CASSLFVGDSNQPQHF	TGTGCCAGCAGCTTATTTGTCGGAGATAGCAATCAGCCCCAGCATTTT
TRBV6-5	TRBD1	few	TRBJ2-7	CASSEDRGADEQYF	TGTGCCAGCAGTGAGGACAGGGGGGCGGACGAGCAGTACTTC
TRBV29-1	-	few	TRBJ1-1	CSVEGRYGHRREAFF	TGCAGCGTTGAGGGGAGATATGGACACCGACGTGAAGCTTTCTTT
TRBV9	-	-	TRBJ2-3	CASSVRAFGTDTQYF	TGTGCCAGCAGCGTGAGGGCCTTCGGCACAGATACGCAGTATTTT
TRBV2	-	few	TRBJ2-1	CASSLESYNEQFF	TGTGCCAGCAGCCTGGAATCCTACAATGAGCAGTTCTTC
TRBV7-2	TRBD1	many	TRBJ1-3	CASSLGTGGNTIYF	TGTGCCAGCAGCCTCGGGACAGGGGGAAACACCATATATTTT
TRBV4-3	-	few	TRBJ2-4	CASSQDFRQGVFIQYF	TGCGCCAGCAGCCAAGATTTTCGGCAGGGAGTTTTCATTCAGTACTTC
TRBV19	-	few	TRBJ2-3	CASSYWGLTDTQYF	TGTGCCAGTAGTTATTGGGGGCTCACAGATACGCAGTATTTT
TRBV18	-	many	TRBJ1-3	CASSPTGFGNTIYF	TGTGCCAGCTCACCAACGGGATTTGGAAACACCATATATTTT
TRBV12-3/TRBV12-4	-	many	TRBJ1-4	CASRWREGNEKLFF	TGTGCCAGCAGGTGGAGAGAGGGTAATGAAAAACTGTTTTTT
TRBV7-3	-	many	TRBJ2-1	CASSPLAYNEQFF	TGTGCCAGCAGCCCACTAGCTTACAATGAGCAGTTCTTC
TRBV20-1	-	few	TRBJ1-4	CSAQGVGNEKLFF	TGCAGTGCTCAGGGAGTTGGGAATGAAAAACTGTTTTTT
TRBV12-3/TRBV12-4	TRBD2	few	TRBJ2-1	CASSQTGGTPNSYNEQFF	TGTGCCAGCAGCCAAACGGGAGGGACCCCCAACTCCTACAATGAGCAGTTCTTC
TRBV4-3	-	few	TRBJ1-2	CASSQDLTVHGYTF	TGCGCCAGCAGCCAAGATCTCACAGTTCATGGCTACACCTTC
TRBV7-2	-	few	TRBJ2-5	CAVGTFRGETQYF	TGTGCCGTCGGGACTTTTCGAGGGGAGACCCAGTACTTC
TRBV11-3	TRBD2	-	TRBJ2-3	CASSRTSGGASDTQYF	TGTGCCAGCAGCCGGACTAGCGGGGGGGCCTCGGATACGCAGTATTTT
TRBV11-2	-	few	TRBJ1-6	CASSSRRGDSPLHF	TGTGCCAGCAGCTCCCGGAGGGGGGATTCACCCCTCCACTTT
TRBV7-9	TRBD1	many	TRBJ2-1	CASSPTGTDAYNEQFF	TGTGCCAGCAGCCCGACCGGGACAGACGCCTACAATGAGCAGTTCTTC
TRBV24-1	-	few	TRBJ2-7	CASRGRGCKEQYF	TGTGCCTCCAGGGGTCGCGGATGTAAGGAGCAGTACTTC
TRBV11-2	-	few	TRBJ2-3	CASSWIPDTQYF	TGTGCCAGCAGCTGGATCCCAGATACGCAGTATTTT
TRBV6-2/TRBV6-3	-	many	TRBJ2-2	CASNHPNTGELFF	TGTGCCAGCAACCACCCGAACACCGGGGAGCTGTTTTTT
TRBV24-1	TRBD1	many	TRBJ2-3	CATSDSQGATDTQYF	TGTGCCACCAGTGATTCGCAGGGGGCCACAGATACGCAGTATTTT
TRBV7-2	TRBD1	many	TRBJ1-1	CASSRQGGTEAFF	TGTGCCAGCAGCCGACAGGGGGGGACTGAAGCTTTCTTT
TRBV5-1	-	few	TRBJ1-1	CASSPRPGDRVFF	TGCGCCAGCAGCCCCCGTCCCGGGGATCGGGTTTTCTTT
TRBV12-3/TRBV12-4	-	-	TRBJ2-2	CASSFGGSQTGELFF	TGTGCCAGCAGTTTCGGCGGAAGTCAAACCGGGGAGCTGTTTTTT
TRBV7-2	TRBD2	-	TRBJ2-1	CASSWVSGGAVNEQFF	TGTGCCAGCAGCTGGGTTAGCGGGGGGGCCGTAAATGAGCAGTTCTTC
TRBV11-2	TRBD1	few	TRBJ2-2	CANGDRVTGELFF	TGTGCCAATGGGGACAGGGTCACCGGGGAGCTGTTTTTT
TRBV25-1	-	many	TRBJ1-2	CASRSGTAGYTF	TGTGCCAGCAGGTCCGGGACGGCAGGCTACACCTTC
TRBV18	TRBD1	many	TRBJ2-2	CASSPNRGNTGELFF	TGTGCCAGCTCGCCCAACAGGGGGAACACCGGGGAGCTGTTTTTT
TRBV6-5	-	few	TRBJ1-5	CASIGTGTLQDSNQPQHF	TGTGCCAGCATCGGGACGGGCACCCTTCAAGATAGCAATCAGCCCCAGCATTTT
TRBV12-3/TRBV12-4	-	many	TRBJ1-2	CASSPENPYYGYTF	TGTGCCAGCAGCCCCGAGAATCCCTACTATGGCTACACCTTC
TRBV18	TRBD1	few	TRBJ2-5	CASSPLGGQEETQYF	TGTGCCAGCTCACCACTAGGGGGACAGGAAGAGACCCAGTACTTC
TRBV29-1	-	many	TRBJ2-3	CSVEDLTGLGDTQYF	TGCAGCGTTGAAGATCTCACGGGGCTAGGAGATACGCAGTATTTT
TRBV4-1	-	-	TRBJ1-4	CASSLRATTNEKLFF	TGCGCCAGCAGTCTCCGGGCAACAACTAATGAAAAACTGTTTTTT